These 14 T cell receptor beta chains were all obtained from the same sample, sequenced in a study of spatial heterogeneity in lung cancer. Time point in this sample: blood at routine non-recurrence follow-up after resection. Using its own MiXCR run on the 5' RACE reads, TCRdb lists one record per CDR3 protein. The data contain 9,000 to 13,000 distinct CDR3 sequences, about a tenth of them singletons. The sample consisted of PBMCs, taken at follow-up. Source of these receptors: a female donor with early-stage non-small cell lung cancer.

This clonotype came up many times. V usage is TRBV5-1 and J usage is TRBJ1-1; no clear D. V was pared by 0 bases and J by 10 bases, with 7 bases between. CDR3 length: 11 amino acids. Germline V lookup: CDR1 SGHRS, CDR2 YFSETQ. The CDR3 is CASSLEGSAFF. The CDR3 coding sequence is TGCGCCAGCAGCTTGGAGGGATCAGCTTTCTTT.

This clonotype was detected many times. The chain combines TRBV6-1 with TRBJ2-1; 10 bases are a match to TRBD1. This CDR3 is built from 12 residues. CDR1 and CDR2 (germline): MNHNS, SASEGT. Losses at the gene ends were 6 bases for V and 14 bases for J; bases not matched to a gene: 7. The DNA of the CDR3 is TGTGCCAGCAGCATGATCGGGACAGGGGAGTTCTTC. Amino acid sequence: CASSMIGTGEFF.

In its sample, this clonotype was seen many times. The chain joins TRBV4-3 to TRBJ2-7, with D possibly called TRBD1 or TRBD2 (5 bases each). CDR1 is LGHNA and CDR2 is YSLEER in the germline V gene. The length of the CDR3 is 13 residues. The V gene lost 4 bases and the J gene lost 7 bases, with 14 bases spanning the gap. The CDR3 bases are TGCGCCAGCAGCCCCCGGGGCCAGGGAGAGCAGTACTTC. It specifies CASSPRGQGEQYF.

This chain uses TRBV27 with TRBJ2-1, with TRBD2 identical over 9 bases. The junction had 16 bases not matched to a gene; V was cut back by 4 bases and J by 3 bases. The V gene's germline CDR1 is MNHEY and CDR2 SMNVEV (reference sequence). The CDR3 runs to 19 residues. The CDR3 nucleotides read TGTGCCAGCAGTTCTCTCCGGGGTAGCGGGAGACAGGGCTACAATGAGCAGTTCTTC. Translated, it gives CASSSLRGSGRQGYNEQFF.

This clonotype was seen ten or more times. V is TRBV14 and J is TRBJ2-3; maybe TRBD2 (5 bases). The germline V gene has CDR1 SGHDN and CDR2 FVKESK. The CDR3 is 17 amino acids. V was trimmed by 4 bases and J by 4 bases, leaving 21 bases between them. CDR3 bases: TGTGCCAGCAGCCCGGGCCTTGGACTCTCGTCAGCAGATACGCAGTATTTT. Translating gives CASSPGLGLSSADTQYF.

There are many counts of this clonotype. The gene calls are TRBV11-2 and TRBJ1-2; D may be TRBD1 (5 bases). Germline loops: CDR1 SGHAT, CDR2 FQNNGV. The CDR3 consists of 14 residues. The V and J ends lost 6 bases and 5 bases respectively, with 16 bases between them. Here the CDR3 reads CASRPGNSAYGYTF. The CDR3 DNA is TGTGCCAGCAGGCCAGGGAATTCGGCATATGGCTACACCTTC. Full variable domain (outside the CDR3, taken from reference TRBV11-2 and TRBJ1-2): EAGVAQSPRYKIIEKRQSVAFWCNPISGHATLYWYQQILGQGPKLLIQFQNNGVVDDSQLPKDRFSAERLKGVDSTLKIQPAKLEDSAVYLCASRPGNSAYGYTFGSGTRLTVV.

This clonotype was picked up a small number of times. This chain links TRBV6-2 or TRBV6-3 with TRBJ2-3, with TRBD2 as a possible D gene (6 bases). Germline values: CDR1 MNHEY, CDR2 SVGEGT. This CDR3 is built from 15 residues. Trimming removed 0 bases from V and 4 bases from J, with 11 bases in between. CDR3 in DNA: TGTGCCAGCAGTTACTCGAGCGCGGGGTCAGATACGCAGTATTTT. This codes for CASSYSSAGSDTQYF.

This clonotype was found a few times. The V and J genes are TRBV7-2 and TRBJ2-3; 9 bases agree with TRBD2. CDR1 and CDR2 (germline): SGHTA, FQGNSA. This CDR3 comprises 16 residues. V lost 7 bases, J lost 5 bases, and 13 bases stayed unmatched. CDR3 protein: CASTFRPRGGVDTQYF. CDR3 nucleotide sequence: TGTGCCAGCACCTTTAGGCCGCGGGGGGGCGTAGATACGCAGTATTTT. Full variable domain (rest looked up from reference TRBV7-2 and TRBJ2-3): GAGVSQSPSNKVTEKGKDVELRCDPISGHTALYWYRQSLGQGLEFLIYFQGNSAPDKSGLPSDRFSAERTGGSVSTLTIQRTQQEDSAVYLCASTFRPRGGVDTQYFGPGTRLTVL.

Many counts were recorded for this clonotype. The V call is TRBV7-9, the J call TRBJ2-5, with D possibly called TRBD1 or TRBD2 (5 bases each). The germline gives CDR1 SEHNR, CDR2 FQNEAQ (reference sequence). Trimming removed 5 bases at V and 5 bases at J, with 18 bases between. This CDR3 has 15 amino acids. CDR3 in DNA: TGTGCCAGCAGCCACCCAGGGAGCTCGCAGGAGACCCAGTACTTC. Its protein is CASSHPGSSQETQYF.

This clonotype was counted at least ten times. V and J are TRBV7-3 and TRBJ2-7; 8 bases match TRBD2. This CDR3 spans 15 amino acids. Germline V gene sequence: CDR1 SGHTA, CDR2 FQGTGA. With V trimmed by 5 bases and J by 3 bases, 9 bases remained unmatched. DNA for the CDR3: TGTGCCAGCAGCCCCAAAGCGGGGGATAACTACGAGCAGTACTTC. Translating it yields CASSPKAGDNYEQYF.

This clonotype was picked up many times. The V gene is TRBV14, the J gene TRBJ2-7; D might be TRBD1 (7 bases). The V gene lost 1 base and the J gene lost 1 base, with 11 bases spanning the gap. Germline CDR1 SGHDN, CDR2 FVKESK. This CDR3 is 15 amino acids long. The CDR3 region is CASSQVAGGSYEQYF. The CDR3 nucleotides read TGTGCCAGCAGCCAAGTGGCAGGGGGGTCCTACGAGCAGTACTTC.

This clonotype was seen many times. The chain links TRBV6-1 to TRBJ1-5, with 7 bases lining up with TRBD1. Per the germline V gene, CDR1 is MNHNS and CDR2 is SASEGT. V trimming: 6 bases; J trimming: 7 bases; junction bases outside the gene matches: 9. The CDR3 covers 14 residues. CDR3 bases: TGTGCCAGCAGCGCGACAGGGTTGCGGCAGCCCCAGCATTTT. Translating it yields CASSATGLRQPQHF.

The sample holds many counts of this clonotype. This chain connects TRBV7-2 to TRBJ2-3; D is uncertain. Germline CDR1 and CDR2: SGHTA and FQGNSA. The CDR3 is 12 amino acids. Trimming took 6 bases from V and 4 from J, leaving 8 bases between them. The CDR3 bases are TGTGCCAGCAGAATCTCCCCAGATACGCAGTATTTT. This translates into CASRISPDTQYF.

This clonotype was seen repeatedly, ten times or more. The CDR3 region is CASRQGYNEQFF. CDR3 bases: TGTGCTAGTCGACAGGGATACAATGAGCAGTTCTTC. This rearrangement joins TRBV12-5 to TRBJ2-1; 7 positions agree with TRBD1. This CDR3 has 12 amino acids. With 8 bases clipped from V and 4 bases from J, the junction kept 2 bases outside the gene matches. Germline CDR1 reads LGHNT; CDR2 reads FRNRAP.